This T cell receptor beta chain emerged from a study of T cell repertoires in cytomegalovirus infection. After removal of 7 bases from V and 1 base from J, the junction contained 8 bases not matched to a gene. Looked up from germline, CDR1 is SGHRS and CDR2 is YFSETQ. The CDR3 has 16 amino acids. The sample holds a few counts of this clonotype. A single record per CDR3 protein comes from TCRdb applying MiXCR to the reads. Of around 260,000 distinct CDR3 sequences detected, about 25% appear once; the ten largest clones hold approximately 14%. This chain links TRBV5-1 with TRBJ2-3, with 11 bases aligning to TRBD2. Source material: PBMCs. This sequence originates from a human donor in good health (CMV status not recorded). Some clones in this sample may be carry-over from other donors' samples. In nucleotides, the CDR3 is TGCGCCAGCGGCTCACTAGCGGGAGTGGGCACAGATACGCAGTATTTT. This gives the protein CASGSLAGVGTDTQYF. The full variable domain, in which reference TRBV5-1 and TRBJ2-3 provide the parts outside the CDR3, is KAGVTQTPRYLIKTRGQQVTLSCSPISGHRSVSWYQQTPGQGLQFLFEYFSETQRNKGNFPGRFSGRQFSNSRSEMNVSTLELGDSALYLCASGSLAGVGTDTQYFGPGTRLTVL.